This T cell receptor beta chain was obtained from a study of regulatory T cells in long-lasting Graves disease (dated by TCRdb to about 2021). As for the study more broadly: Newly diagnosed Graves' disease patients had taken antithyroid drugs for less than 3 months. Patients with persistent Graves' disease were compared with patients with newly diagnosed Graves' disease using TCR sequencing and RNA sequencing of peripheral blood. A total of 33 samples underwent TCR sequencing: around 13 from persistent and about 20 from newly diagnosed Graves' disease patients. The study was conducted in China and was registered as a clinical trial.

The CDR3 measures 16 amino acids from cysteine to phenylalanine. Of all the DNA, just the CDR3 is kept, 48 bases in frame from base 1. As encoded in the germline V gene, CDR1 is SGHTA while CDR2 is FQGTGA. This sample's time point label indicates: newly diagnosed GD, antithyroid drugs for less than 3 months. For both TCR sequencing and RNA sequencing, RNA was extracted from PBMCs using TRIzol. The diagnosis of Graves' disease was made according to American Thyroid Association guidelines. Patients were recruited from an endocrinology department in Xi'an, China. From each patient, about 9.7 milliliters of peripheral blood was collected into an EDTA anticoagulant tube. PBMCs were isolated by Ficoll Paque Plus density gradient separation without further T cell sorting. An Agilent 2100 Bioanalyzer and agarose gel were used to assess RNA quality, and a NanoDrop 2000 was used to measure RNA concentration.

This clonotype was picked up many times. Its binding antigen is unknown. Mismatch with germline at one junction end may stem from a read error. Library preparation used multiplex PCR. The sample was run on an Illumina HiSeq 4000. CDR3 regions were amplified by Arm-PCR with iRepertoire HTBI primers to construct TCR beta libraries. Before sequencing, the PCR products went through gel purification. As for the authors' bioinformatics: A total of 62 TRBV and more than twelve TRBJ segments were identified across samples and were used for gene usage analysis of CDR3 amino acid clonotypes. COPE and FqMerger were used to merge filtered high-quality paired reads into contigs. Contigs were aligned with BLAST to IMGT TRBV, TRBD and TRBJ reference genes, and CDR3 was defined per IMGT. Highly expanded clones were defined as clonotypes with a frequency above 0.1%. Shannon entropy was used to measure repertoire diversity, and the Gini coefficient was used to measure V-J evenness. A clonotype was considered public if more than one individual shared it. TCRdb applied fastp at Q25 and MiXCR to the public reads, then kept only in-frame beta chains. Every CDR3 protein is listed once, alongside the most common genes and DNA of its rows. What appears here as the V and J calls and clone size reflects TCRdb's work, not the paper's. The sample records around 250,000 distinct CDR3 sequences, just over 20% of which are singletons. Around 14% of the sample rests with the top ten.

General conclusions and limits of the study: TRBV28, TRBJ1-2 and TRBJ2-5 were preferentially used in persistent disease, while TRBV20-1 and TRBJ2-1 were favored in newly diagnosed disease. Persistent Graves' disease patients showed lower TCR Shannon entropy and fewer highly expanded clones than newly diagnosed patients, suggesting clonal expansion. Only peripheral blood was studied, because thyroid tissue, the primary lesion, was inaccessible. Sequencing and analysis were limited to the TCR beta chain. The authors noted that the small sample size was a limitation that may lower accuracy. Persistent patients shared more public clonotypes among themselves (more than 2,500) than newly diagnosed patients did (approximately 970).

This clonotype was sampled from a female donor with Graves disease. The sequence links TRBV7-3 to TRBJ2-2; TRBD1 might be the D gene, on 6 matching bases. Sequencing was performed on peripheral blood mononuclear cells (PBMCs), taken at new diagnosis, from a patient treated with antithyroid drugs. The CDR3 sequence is CASSITGTTNTGELFF. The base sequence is TGTGCCAGCAGCATAACCGGGACAACGAACACCGGGGAGCTGTTTTTT. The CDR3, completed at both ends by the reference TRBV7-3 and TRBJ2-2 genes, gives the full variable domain GAGVSQTPSNKVTEKGKYVELRCDPISGHTALYWYRQSLGQGPEFLIYFQGTGAADDSGLPNDRFFAVRPEGSVSTLKIQRTERGDSAVYLCASSITGTTNTGELFFGEGSRLTVL.